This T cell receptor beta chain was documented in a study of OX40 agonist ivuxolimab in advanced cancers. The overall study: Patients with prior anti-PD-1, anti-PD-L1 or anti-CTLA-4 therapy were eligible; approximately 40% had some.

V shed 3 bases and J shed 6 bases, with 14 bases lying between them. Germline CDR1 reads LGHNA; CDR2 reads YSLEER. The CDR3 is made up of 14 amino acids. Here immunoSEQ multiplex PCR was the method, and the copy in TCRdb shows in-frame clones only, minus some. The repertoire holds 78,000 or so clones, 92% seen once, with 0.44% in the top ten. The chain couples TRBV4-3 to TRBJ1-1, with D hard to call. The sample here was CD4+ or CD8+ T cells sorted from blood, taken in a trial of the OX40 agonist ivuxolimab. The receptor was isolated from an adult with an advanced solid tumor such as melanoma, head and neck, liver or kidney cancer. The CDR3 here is CASSQPGSVAEAFF. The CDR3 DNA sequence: TGCGCCAGCAGCCAGCCCGGCAGTGTGGCTGAAGCTTTCTTT.